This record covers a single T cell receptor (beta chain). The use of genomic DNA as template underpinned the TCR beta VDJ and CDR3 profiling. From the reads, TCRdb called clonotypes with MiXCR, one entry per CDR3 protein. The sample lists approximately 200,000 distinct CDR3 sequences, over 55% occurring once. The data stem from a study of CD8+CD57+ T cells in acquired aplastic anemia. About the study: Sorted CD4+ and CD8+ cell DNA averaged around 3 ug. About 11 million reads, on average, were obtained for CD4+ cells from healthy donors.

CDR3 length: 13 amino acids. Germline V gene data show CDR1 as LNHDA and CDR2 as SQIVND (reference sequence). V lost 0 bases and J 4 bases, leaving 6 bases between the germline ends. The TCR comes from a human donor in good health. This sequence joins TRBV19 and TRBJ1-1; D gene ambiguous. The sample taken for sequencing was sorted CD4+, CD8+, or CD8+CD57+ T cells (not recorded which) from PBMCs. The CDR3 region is CASSIDGVTEAFF. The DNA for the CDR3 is TGTGCCAGTAGTATAGATGGGGTCACTGAAGCTTTCTTT.